The clone carrying this T cell receptor beta chain was seen only once. Its antigen remains unknown. The protocol was immunoSEQ multiplex PCR, while the TCRdb copy is restricted to in-frame clones and leaves out a portion. The repertoire consists of some 67,000 clones, with around 79% occurring once and the leading ten covering roughly 5%. The sample belongs to a study of OX40 agonist ivuxolimab in advanced cancers. Across the study: Three individuals attained partial responses, comprising one hepatocellular carcinoma case and two cutaneous melanoma cases. Findings and caveats of the study: Clonal expansion by week 6 occurred in CD4+ and CD8+ blood T cells (at 0.1 to 3.0 mg/kg).

The length of the CDR3 is 15 residues. The germline gives CDR1 SGDLS, CDR2 YYNGEE. The V end was cut by 0 bases, the J end by 6 bases, with 14 bases between. This sequence originates from an adult with an advanced solid tumor such as melanoma, head and neck, liver or kidney cancer. The chain employs TRBV9 and TRBJ2-3; the D gene is possibly TRBD2 (5 bases). Specimen: CD4+ or CD8+ T cells sorted from blood, collected in a trial of the OX40 agonist ivuxolimab. The chain's CDR3 is CASSVDPRTGDTQYF. The CDR3 DNA is TGTGCCAGCAGCGTAGATCCCCGCACGGGGGATACGCAGTATTTT.